This entry features one T cell receptor (beta chain) sequence. The target of this receptor is not known. Nothing much larger sits one base from this clone, and base qualities are not available. RNA was extracted using the RNeasy kit, and roughly 0.5 to 1 microgram was reverse transcribed with random hexamers. The immunoSEQ multiplex PCR assay, covering 54 Vbeta and 13 Jbeta segments, was used to amplify TCR beta CDR3 regions. To correct PCR amplification bias, a synthetic template baseline was used for both primer optimization and computational correction. Per the source publication's procedure: Only productive sequences were kept, with reads annotated to V, D and J genes according to IMGT and analyzed in immunoSEQ Analyzer. Clonality was computed as one minus Shannon entropy normalized by log2 of the number of productive unique sequences. For each patient and control, public and private clones were evaluated among the 100 most prevalent clones. Susac-specific clones were defined as absent from healthy and MS cohorts, around 1,000 published viral clones and other ImmuneACCESS disease sequences. TCRdb itself trimmed the public reads at Q25 with fastp, ran MiXCR and retained productive beta chains. Rows merge per CDR3 protein into single entries with the most common DNA and genes. What appears here as the V and J calls and clone size reflects TCRdb's work, not the paper's. The sample table records about 76,000 distinct CDR3 sequences; approximately 93% of these occur just once. The ten most abundant clones make up 0.35% to 0.55% of the sample.

Peripheral blood CD8+ and CD4+ T cells from healthy donors, Susac syndrome patients and multiple sclerosis patients were profiled by high-throughput TCR beta sequencing. Susac syndrome patients met recently defined diagnostic criteria for definite or probable disease. Bulk CD8+ and CD4+ T cells were purified by magnetic negative isolation, whereas CD8+ TEMRA cells were enriched by FACS. Blood was collected in EDTA tubes and processed within 24 hours, with PBMCs isolated through density gradient centrifugation. PBMCs intended for TCR sequencing were cryopreserved in liquid nitrogen and thawed later in a water bath at 37 degrees C. A purity of at least 90% was achieved for sorted or isolated CD4+, CD8+ and CD8+ TEMRA cells. The data belong to a study of CD8 T cells in Susac syndrome (dated 2019 in TCRdb). In the study overall: Among the Susac syndrome patients who were sequenced, clinically active disease was present in six and clinical remission was observed in 8 or 9. At blood withdrawal, Susac syndrome patients were therapy-naive, treated with corticosteroids (with IVIg additionally given to some), or treated with IVIg alone. The study used repertoire sequencing to test whether antigen drove CD8+ T cell activation and differentiation in Susac syndrome. Clonality of the CD8+ T cell repertoire was compared between around 13 healthy donors, some 14 Susac syndrome patients and 15 multiple sclerosis patients. The research as a whole found: Looking at Susac-specific public clones, the researchers identified fewer than 20 in the total CD8+ repertoire and five in the CD8+ TEMRA repertoire. The study acknowledged that relatively few individuals were included in the TCR sequencing and HLA analysis. Susac syndrome CD8+ repertoires showed clonal expansion, highest in CD8+ TEMRA cells and greater in clinically active than remitting patients.

From a lookup of the germline V gene, CDR1 and CDR2 are SGHTA and FQGNSA. The CDR3 starts with the cysteine, ends with the phenylalanine, and has 12 residues. The read is trimmed to its CDR3 DNA, 36 bases read in frame from base 1. Trimming leaves V shorter by 5 bases and J shorter by 13 bases, with the junction holding 5 bases beyond the gene matches. The TCR comes from a human donor with Susac syndrome. The sample comprised CD8+ T cells from PBMCs. The chain employs TRBV7-2 and TRBJ2-4; TRBD1 agrees with 10 junctional bases. The DNA reads as follows: TGTGCCAGCAGCGCATTGGGACAGGGGCAGTACTTC. Translated, it reads CASSALGQGQYF.